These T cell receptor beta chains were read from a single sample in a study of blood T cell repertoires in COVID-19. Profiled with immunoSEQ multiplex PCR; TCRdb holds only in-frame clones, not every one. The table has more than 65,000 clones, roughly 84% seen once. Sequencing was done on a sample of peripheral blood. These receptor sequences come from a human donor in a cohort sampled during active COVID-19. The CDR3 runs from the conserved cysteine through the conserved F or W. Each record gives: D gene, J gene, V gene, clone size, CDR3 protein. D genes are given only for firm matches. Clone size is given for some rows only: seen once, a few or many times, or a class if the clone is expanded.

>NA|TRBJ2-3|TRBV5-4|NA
CASSLVPRGTDTQYF
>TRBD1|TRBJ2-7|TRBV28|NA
CASSLVRTGAYEQYF
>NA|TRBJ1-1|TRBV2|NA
CASSEGRNTEAFF
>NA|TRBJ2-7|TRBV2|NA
CASRLLGGLGSYEQYF
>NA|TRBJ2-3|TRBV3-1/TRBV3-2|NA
CASSQPGGVDTQYF
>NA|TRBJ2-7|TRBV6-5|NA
CASSYSAGTYEQYF
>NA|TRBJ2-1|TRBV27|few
CASSPLERNEQFF
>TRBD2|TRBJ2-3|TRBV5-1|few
CASSTTGGRDTQYF
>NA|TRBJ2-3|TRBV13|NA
CASSLRLTDTQYF
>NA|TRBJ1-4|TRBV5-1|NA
CASSRRGLLGEKLFF
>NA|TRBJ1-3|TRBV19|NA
CASSIGGQSSGNTIYF
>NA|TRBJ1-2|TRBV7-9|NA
CASSFQGRSGYTF
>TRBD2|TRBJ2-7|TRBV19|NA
CASSLGLAGSYEQYF
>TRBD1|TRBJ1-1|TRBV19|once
CASSRQGGTEAFF
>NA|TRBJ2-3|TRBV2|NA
CASRETGVEADTQYF
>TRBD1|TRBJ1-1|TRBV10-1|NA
CASSERQGASNTEAFF
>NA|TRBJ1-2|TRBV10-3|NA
CAISESIADGYTF
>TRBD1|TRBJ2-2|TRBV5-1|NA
CASSRAPQGATGELFF
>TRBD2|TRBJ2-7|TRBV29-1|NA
CSVEGTSGGIEQYF
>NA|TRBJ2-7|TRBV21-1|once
CASSKALAGRAYEQYF
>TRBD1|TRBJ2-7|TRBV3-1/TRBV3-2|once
CASSHWDRDSYEQYF
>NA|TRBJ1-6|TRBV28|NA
CASRDNNNSPLHF
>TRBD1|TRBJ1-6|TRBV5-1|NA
CASSSGTGGVNSPLHF
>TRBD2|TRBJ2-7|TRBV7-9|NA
CASSLANFIGRDSYEQYF
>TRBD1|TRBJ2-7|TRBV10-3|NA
CAISESAQGASYEQYF
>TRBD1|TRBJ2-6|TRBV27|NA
CASSQTGTGSSAGANVLTF
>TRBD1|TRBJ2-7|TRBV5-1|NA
CASSLRQGNRHEQYF
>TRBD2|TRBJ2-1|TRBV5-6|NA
CASSLGTSFLGSFGEQFF
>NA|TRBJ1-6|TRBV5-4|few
CASSGGAAGNSPLHF
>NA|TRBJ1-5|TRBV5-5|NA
CASSLEGGGNQPQHF
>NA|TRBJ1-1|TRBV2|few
CASSVQTLNTEAFF